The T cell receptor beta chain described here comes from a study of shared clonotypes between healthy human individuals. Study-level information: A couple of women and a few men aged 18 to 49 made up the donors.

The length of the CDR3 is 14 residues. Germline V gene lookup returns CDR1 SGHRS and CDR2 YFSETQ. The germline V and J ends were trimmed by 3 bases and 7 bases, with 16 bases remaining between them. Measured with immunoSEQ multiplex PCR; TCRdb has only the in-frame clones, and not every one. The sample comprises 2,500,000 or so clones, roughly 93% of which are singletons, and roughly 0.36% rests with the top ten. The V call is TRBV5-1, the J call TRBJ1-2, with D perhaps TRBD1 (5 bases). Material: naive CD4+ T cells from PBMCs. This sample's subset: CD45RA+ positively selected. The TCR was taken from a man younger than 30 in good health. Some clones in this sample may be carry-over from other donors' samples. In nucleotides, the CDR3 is TGCGCCAGCAGCTCGTTATCTCTCGGGGGTGGCTACACCTTC. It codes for CASSSLSLGGGYTF.